The 21 T cell receptor beta chains below come from one sample, sequenced in a study of cytomegalovirus exposure and HLA in healthy donors. Primers included in the PCR were 60 Vbeta and 13 Jbeta primers. Libraries were prepared by immunoSEQ multiplex PCR; TCRdb keeps only in-frame clonotypes and omits some of them. The sample lists roughly 100,000 clones, about 80% occurring once. Sequenced: PBMCs. The origin of the receptors is a woman in her sixties in good health and CMV-seronegative.

This clone has more than one count but fewer than ten. V usage is TRBV27 and J usage is TRBJ2-7; D uncertain. Germline V lookup: CDR1 MNHEY, CDR2 SMNVEV (reference sequence). The CDR3 sequence is 13 residues long. Between the trimmed V and J ends, which lost 4 bases and 2 bases, there was a span of 9 bases. CDR3 sequence: CASSSGRTYEQYF. The CDR3, as DNA: TGTGCCAGCAGTTCTGGCCGCACCTACGAGCAGTACTTC.

This clone has more than one count but fewer than ten. The V gene is TRBV28, the J gene TRBJ1-1, with no clear D. The CDR3 contains 13 residues. V dropped 2 bases and J dropped 0 bases, with 4 bases sitting between them. Germline loops: CDR1 MDHEN, CDR2 SYDVKM. Here the CDR3 reads CASSLEVNTEAFF. The CDR3 DNA follows: TGTGCCAGCAGTTTAGAGGTGAACACTGAAGCTTTCTTT.

This chain links TRBV7-2 with TRBJ2-7, with 11 bases fitting TRBD2. The CDR3 covers 15 residues. CDR1 and CDR2 from the germline V gene are SGHTA and FQGNSA. Unmatched junction bases numbered 3, after V lost 2 bases and J lost 3 bases. As DNA, the CDR3 is TGTGCCAGCAGCTTAACTAGCGGGAGTCGCTACGAGCAGTACTTC. Residues: CASSLTSGSRYEQYF.

This clone was seen a handful of times. This sequence joins TRBV2 and TRBJ1-4; the match to TRBD1 covers 7 bases. The CDR3 totals 15 residues. The V gene's germline CDR1 is SNHLY and CDR2 FYNNEI. The junction had 6 bases not matched to a gene; V was cut back by 3 bases and J by 5 bases. CDR3 region: CASSDQGQTNEKLFF. The DNA for the CDR3 is TGTGCCAGCAGTGACCAGGGACAGACGAATGAAAAACTGTTTTTT.

V and J are TRBV7-8 and TRBJ1-2; the D is unclear. This CDR3 has 17 amino acids. The ends were cut back, 0 bases at V and 7 bases at J, with 21 bases in the middle. Germline V gives CDR1 SGHVS, CDR2 FQNEAQ. For the CDR3, the DNA is TGTGCCAGCAGCTTAGCGCTGAGGAAGCCCCGCGGGAGTGGCTACACCTTC. Amino acids: CASSLALRKPRGSGYTF.

The chain recombines TRBV9 with TRBJ1-2; a weak D match, TRBD1 (5 bases). CDR1 SGDLS and CDR2 YYNGEE come from the germline V gene. Trimming removed 0 bases from V and 3 bases from J, with 15 bases in between. The CDR3 has 16 amino acids. The CDR3: CASSVAREGSYYGYTF. The CDR3 region has the DNA TGTGCCAGCAGCGTAGCCAGGGAGGGGAGCTACTATGGCTACACCTTC.

The chain employs TRBV5-6 and TRBJ2-3; maybe TRBD1 (5 bases). The CDR3 loop spans 15 amino acids. The germline CDR1 and CDR2 sequences are SGHDT and YYEEEE. With 4 bases removed from V and 2 bases from J, the gap between germline ends came to 14 bases. CDR3 residues: CASSPRTLFTDTQYF. In nucleotides, the CDR3 is TGTGCCAGCAGCCCCCGGACACTTTTCACAGATACGCAGTATTTT. Complete variable domain (other parts from reference TRBV5-6 and TRBJ2-3): DAGVTQSPTHLIKTRGQQVTLRCSPKSGHDTVSWYQQALGQGPQFIFQYYEEEERQRGNFPDRFSGHQFPNYSSELNVNALLLGDSALYLCASSPRTLFTDTQYFGPGTRLTVL.

The chain joins TRBV25-1 to TRBJ2-5; D ambiguous. The CDR3 has 15 amino acids. Deletions cut 0 bases from V and 2 bases from J, with 10 bases between. The germline gives CDR1 MGHDK, CDR2 SYGVNS. The chain's CDR3 is CASSEYGRRQETQYF. The CDR3 nucleotides are TGTGCCAGCAGTGAATATGGGCGCCGTCAAGAGACCCAGTACTTC.

This clone turned up a few times. The chain employs TRBV7-9 and TRBJ1-1; 8 bases are shared with TRBD1. V lost 5 bases, J lost 5 bases, and 13 bases stayed unmatched. The CDR3 contains 16 residues. In germline, CDR1 is SEHNR, CDR2 FQNEAQ (reference sequence). As DNA, the CDR3 is TGTGCCAGCAGCCCCCCCCGGACAGGGAGCGGGACTGAAGCTTTCTTT. Its protein is CASSPPRTGSGTEAFF.

This chain links TRBV2 with TRBJ2-1, with 7 bases that match TRBD1. Trimming cost V 4 bases and J 7 bases; bases outside gene matches: 7. The CDR3 runs 14 residues. CDR1 SNHLY and CDR2 FYNNEI come from the germline V gene. CDR3 region: CASSGDRVRNEQFF. As DNA, the CDR3 is TGTGCCAGCAGTGGAGACAGGGTTAGAAATGAGCAGTTCTTC.

The rearrangement uses TRBV28 and TRBJ2-7, with 8 positions matching TRBD1. J gave up 6 bases and V 7 bases, and 11 bases lay outside the gene matches. The CDR3 covers 14 residues. The germline V gene has CDR1 MDHEN and CDR2 SYDVKM. The CDR3 nucleotides are TGTGCCAGCACCGTCCAGACAGGGGTCTCCGAGCAGTACTTC. Translated: CASTVQTGVSEQYF.

This clone showed up just once. CDR3 coding DNA: TGTGCCACCAGATCTGGACAGGGGGCCCATGAGCAGTTCTTC. This codes for CATRSGQGAHEQFF. The chain links TRBV15 to TRBJ2-1, with 11 positions matching TRBD1. Losses at the gene ends were 6 bases for V and 8 bases for J; bases not matched to a gene: 6. CDR3 length: 14 residues. The V gene's germline CDR1 is LNHNV and CDR2 YYDKDF (reference sequence).

The chain combines TRBV10-1 with TRBJ2-2; D may be TRBD2 (5 bases). The germline gives CDR1 WNHNN, CDR2 SYGVQD (reference sequence). Between the trimmed V and J ends, which lost 2 bases and 11 bases, there was a span of 27 bases. The CDR3 is 18 residues long. The CDR3 region is CASSEQRLAGTLFGELFF. The CDR3 nucleotides read TGCGCCAGCAGTGAGCAGCGGCTCGCAGGAACCCTATTTGGCGAGCTGTTTTTT.

This chain connects TRBV21-1 to TRBJ2-1; TRBD2, as called in the table, went unchecked against the DNA. TRBV21-1 is a documented pseudogene. The CDR3 length is 17 residues. CDR3 region: CASTPLKVRCSYNEQFF. CDR3 coding DNA: TGTGCCAGCACCCCTCTGAAGGTGCGGTGCTCCTACAATGAGCAGTTCTTC.

The chain couples TRBV15 to TRBJ1-1, with D unresolved. The CDR3 has 13 amino acids. Germline V gene sequence: CDR1 LNHNV, CDR2 YYDKDF (reference sequence). V shed 0 bases and J shed 11 bases, with 13 bases lying between them. For the CDR3, the DNA is TGTGCCACCAGCAGAGATCATGAGGGTATGGCTTTCTTT. This gives the protein CATSRDHEGMAFF.

The rearrangement links TRBV25-1 to TRBJ1-1, with TRBD1 as a possible D gene (6 bases). Germline-derived CDR1 and CDR2 are MGHDK and SYGVNS. Trimming stripped 2 bases from V and 7 bases from J, with 17 bases between. The CDR3 is made up of 15 amino acids. The CDR3: CASSEQSGAALEAFF. CDR3 sequence (DNA): TGTGCCAGCAGTGAACAATCAGGGGCCGCGCTTGAAGCTTTCTTT.

J is TRBJ2-7 and V is TRBV27, with TRBD2 matching over 8 bases. Germline CDR1 is MNHEY and CDR2 is SMNVEV (reference sequence). The V gene end was trimmed by 5 bases and the J gene end by 7 bases; junction bases not matched to a gene: 7. The CDR3 totals 13 residues. DNA for the CDR3: TGTGCCAGCAGTCCCAGCGGGGGATGGGAGCAGTACTTC. It is translated as CASSPSGGWEQYF.

V is TRBV10-2 and J is TRBJ2-7; D gene ambiguous. Germline CDR1 is WSHSY and CDR2 is SAAADI. This CDR3 has 16 residues. Trimming removed 1 base from V and 2 bases from J, with 15 bases in between. CDR3 nucleotides: TGCGCCAGCAGTGAGTATCCGAGTGGTACCACCTACGAGCAGTACTTC. It codes for CASSEYPSGTTYEQYF.

This chain links TRBV30 with TRBJ1-2; perhaps TRBD1 as D (5 bases). There are 13 residues in the CDR3. V lost 3 bases to trimming and J lost 6 bases, with 14 bases between them. The germline CDR1 and CDR2 sequences are GTSNPN and SVGIG (reference sequence). CDR3 protein: CAWRMGEVNGYTF. As DNA, the CDR3 is TGTGCCTGGAGGATGGGGGAGGTAAATGGCTACACCTTC. Filled out from reference TRBV30 and TRBJ1-2, the complete variable domain reads SQTIHQWPATLVQPVGSPLSLECTVEGTSNPNLYWYRQAAGRGLQLLFYSVGIGQISSEVPQNLSASRPQDRQFILSSKKLLLSDSGFYLCAWRMGEVNGYTFGSGTRLTVV.

This chain uses TRBV5-1 with TRBJ1-1; possibly TRBD1 for D (6 bases). Germline V gene data show CDR1 as SGHRS and CDR2 as YFSETQ. CDR3 length equals 15 residues. V was cut by 0 bases and J by 2 bases, with 11 bases left in between. The CDR3 sequence: CASSLEGRGNTEAFF. The DNA of the CDR3 is TGCGCCAGCAGCTTGGAAGGCAGGGGAAACACTGAAGCTTTCTTT.

The CDR3 spells CASSLAPVDTQYF. CDR3 sequence (DNA): TGTGCCAGCAGCTTAGCTCCGGTAGATACGCAGTATTTT. V usage is TRBV7-8 and J usage is TRBJ2-3; D unresolved. The CDR3 consists of 13 residues. The germline V and J ends were trimmed by 0 bases and 5 bases, with 6 bases remaining between them. Per the germline V gene, CDR1 is SGHVS and CDR2 is FQNEAQ.